The clone carrying this T cell receptor beta chain turned up a few times. The antigen is unknown. The data belong to a study of post-analysis software for immune sequencing data. Study results and caveats: Normalized Chao1 diversity in multiple sclerosis patients fell significantly below that of controls. In patients, TRBV5-6, TRBV5-1 and TRBV20-1 belonged to roughly five TRBV segments found more frequently than in controls.

TCR beta cDNA libraries included unique molecular identifiers. TCRdb analysed the PCR reads with MiXCR anew, one entry per CDR3 protein. The sample includes approximately 730,000 distinct CDR3 sequences, around 46% of them seen just once. J lost 9 bases, V lost 4 bases, and 10 bases had no gene match. CDR3 length: 14 residues. Germline V gene data show CDR1 as DFQATT and CDR2 as SNEGSKA (reference sequence). This clonotype was obtained from a girl aged 5-17 years with multiple sclerosis. This chain links TRBV20-1 with TRBJ1-5; 9 nucleotides align to TRBD1. The sample was blood. CDR3 sequence (DNA): TGCAGTGCTACCCGACAGGGGGGCGTTGGGCCCCAGCATTTT. Protein product: CSATRQGGVGPQHF.